What follows are 30 T cell receptor beta chains derived from one specimen sequenced in a study of T cells in localized non-small cell lung cancer. The table came from immunoSEQ multiplex PCR; TCRdb's copy has only in-frame clones and leaves some out. The sample lists around 64,000 clones; 81% were seen once. The sequences come from PBMCs, collected before any cancer treatment. These receptors were obtained from a man between 40 and 70 years old with stage II lung adenocarcinoma.

The V and J genes are TRBV7-2 and TRBJ1-2; unclear D gene. V shed 7 bases and J shed 6 bases, with 15 bases lying between them. The germline CDR1 and CDR2 sequences are SGHTA and FQGNSA. CDR3 length equals 13 residues. CDR3 in amino acids: CASTFSATHGYTF. The CDR3 coding sequence is TGTGCCAGCACCTTCTCCGCCACCCATGGCTACACCTTC.

The chain uses TRBV14 and TRBJ1-1, with TRBD1 matching 8 bases. This CDR3 has 15 amino acids. J gave up 5 bases and V 3 bases, and 8 bases lay outside the gene matches. Germline-derived CDR1 and CDR2 are SGHDN and FVKESK. The CDR3 nucleotides are TGTGCCAGCAGCCAGGGACAGGTGGGGGTGACTGAAGCTTTCTTT. Protein: CASSQGQVGVTEAFF. The full variable domain, its missing parts supplied by reference TRBV14 and TRBJ1-1, is EAGVTQFPSHSVIEKGQTVTLRCDPISGHDNLYWYRRVMGKEIKFLLHFVKESKQDESGMPNNRFLAERTGGTYSTLKVQPAELEDSGVYFCASSQGQVGVTEAFFGQGTRLTVV.

V usage is TRBV2 and J usage is TRBJ1-4; TRBD1 matches at 11 bases. After removal of 1 base from V and 8 bases from J, the junction contained 3 bases not matched to a gene. The CDR3 runs 15 residues. Germline V gene lookup returns CDR1 SNHLY and CDR2 FYNNEI. CDR3 sequence reads: CASSEDGTGGEKLFF. Written as DNA, the CDR3 is TGTGCCAGCAGTGAAGATGGGACAGGGGGAGAAAAACTGTTTTTT.

This clone has only a few counts. The J gene is TRBJ2-7, the V gene TRBV11-2; D might be TRBD1 (7 bases). The CDR3 has 18 residues. Germline V CDR1 and CDR2: SGHAT, FQNNGV. V shed 1 base and J shed 4 bases, with 23 bases lying between them. The CDR3 DNA reads TGTGCCAGCAGCTTAGTGGTGGCAGGGGGGTCATTGCTGTACGAGCAGTACTTC. Amino acid sequence: CASSLVVAGGSLLYEQYF.

The chain carries TRBV11-3 and TRBJ2-1; D is undetermined. Germline assignment: CDR1 SGHNT and CDR2 YENEEA. The V end was cut by 5 bases, the J end by 2 bases, with 16 bases between. This CDR3 has 16 amino acids. CDR3 protein: CASSLPPGPPYNEQFF. CDR3 sequence (DNA): TGTGCCAGCAGCCTACCCCCCGGGCCACCCTACAATGAGCAGTTCTTC.

The V and J genes are TRBV30 and TRBJ1-4; D gene unclear. Trimming shortened V by 0 bases and J by 11 bases, and 16 bases separated the two germline ends. Germline assignment: CDR1 GTSNPN and CDR2 SVGIG (reference sequence). The CDR3 runs to 14 residues. CDR3 sequence: CAWSVDQSMNKLFF. The CDR3 bases are TGTGCCTGGAGTGTGGATCAGAGTATGAACAAACTGTTTTTT.

The chain combines TRBV29-1 with TRBJ2-3; D uncertain. The CDR3 runs to 11 residues. V was shortened by 4 bases and J by 7 bases, with 9 bases between the two germline ends. Germline V CDR1 and CDR2: SQVTM, ANQGSEA. CDR3 nucleotides: TGCAGCGTTGTACGCGGCTATACGCAGTATTTT. This translates into CSVVRGYTQYF.

The V gene is TRBV29-1, the J gene TRBJ2-2, with D perhaps matching TRBD1 or TRBD2 (6 bases each). The CDR3 consists of 13 residues. From germline, CDR1 is SQVTM and CDR2 ANQGSEA. Trimming shortened V by 4 bases and J by 3 bases, and 9 bases separated the two germline ends. CDR3 sequence reads: CSVAGAHTGELFF. The DNA of the CDR3 is TGCAGCGTTGCGGGGGCGCACACCGGGGAGCTGTTTTTT.

The V gene is TRBV6-1, the J gene TRBJ1-2; no firm D call. V lost 0 bases and J 5 bases, leaving 13 bases between the germline ends. The CDR3 covers 15 residues. Looked up from germline, CDR1 is MNHNS and CDR2 is SASEGT. CDR3 bases: TGTGCCAGCAGTGAAGCGCTCTTAGCTCCTTATGGCTACACCTTC. Translating gives CASSEALLAPYGYTF.

The chain is built from TRBV5-1 and TRBJ1-1; D is ambiguous. This CDR3 is built from 15 residues. Trimming left V 0 bases short and J 3 bases short, with 12 bases between. Germline values: CDR1 SGHRS, CDR2 YFSETQ. CDR3 sequence reads: CASSLGRGMDTEAFF. CDR3 in DNA: TGCGCCAGCAGCTTGGGGCGGGGTATGGACACTGAAGCTTTCTTT.

This clone was detected only a few times. This CDR3 reads CASSLPQDYGYTF. In DNA form, the CDR3 reads TGTGCCAGCAGCCTCCCCCAGGACTATGGCTACACCTTC. The V and J genes are TRBV16 and TRBJ1-2; D remains unclear. Germline V lookup: CDR1 KGHSY, CDR2 FQNENV. The CDR3 has 13 amino acids. Trimming removed 4 bases from V and 3 bases from J, with 9 bases in between.

The V call is TRBV7-9, the J call TRBJ2-5; no clear D. The length of the CDR3 is 11 residues. The germline gives CDR1 SEHNR, CDR2 FQNEAQ (reference sequence). The V end lost 6 bases, the J end lost 5 bases, and 7 bases lay between the germline ends. The CDR3 loop is CASSSLETQYF. The DNA for the CDR3 is TGTGCCAGCAGTTCCTTGGAGACCCAGTACTTC.

This clone was seen a single time. The CDR3: CASSLGNVPEAFF. CDR3 sequence (DNA): TGTGCCAGCAGCTTAGGGAACGTTCCTGAAGCTTTCTTT. The chain carries TRBV7-9 and TRBJ1-1; D call uncertain. This CDR3 has 13 amino acids. V dropped 1 base and J dropped 6 bases, with 9 bases sitting between them. Germline loops: CDR1 SEHNR, CDR2 FQNEAQ (reference sequence).

The chain couples TRBV6-5 to TRBJ1-2; D remains ambiguous. V was trimmed by 6 bases and J by 2 bases, leaving 10 bases between them. CDR3 length: 13 amino acids. Germline CDR1 is MNHEY and CDR2 is SVGAGI. The CDR3 loop reads CASSPVGNYGYTF. The CDR3 region has the DNA TGTGCCAGCAGCCCCGTAGGGAACTATGGCTACACCTTC.

The V call is TRBV6-4, the J call TRBJ2-3; tentative D call: TRBD1 (5 bases). The CDR3 spans 16 residues. V was shortened by 2 bases and J by 2 bases, with 14 bases between the two germline ends. Germline-derived CDR1 and CDR2 are MRHNA and SNTAGT. The CDR3 loop reads CASSDRAGNPTDTQYF. The CDR3 region has the DNA TGTGCCAGCAGTGACCGGGCAGGGAACCCCACAGATACGCAGTATTTT.

The chain couples TRBV30 to TRBJ1-2; 9 bases are a match to TRBD1. With 2 bases clipped from V and 1 base from J, the junction kept 17 bases outside the gene matches. The CDR3 is 19 amino acids. Germline assignment: CDR1 GTSNPN and CDR2 SVGIG (reference sequence). The CDR3 DNA sequence: TGTGCCTGGAGTCCCTTCCCTGGACAGGGGACTGGGCGTAACTATGGCTACACCTTC. It codes for CAWSPFPGQGTGRNYGYTF. Drawing the rest from reference TRBV30 and TRBJ1-2, the complete variable domain is SQTIHQWPATLVQPVGSPLSLECTVEGTSNPNLYWYRQAAGRGLQLLFYSVGIGQISSEVPQNLSASRPQDRQFILSSKKLLLSDSGFYLCAWSPFPGQGTGRNYGYTFGSGTRLTVV.

The V gene is TRBV2, the J gene TRBJ1-4, with 8 bases fitting TRBD1. Losses at the gene ends were 1 base for V and 8 bases for J; bases not matched to a gene: 12. The CDR3 contains 17 residues. Germline V gene lookup returns CDR1 SNHLY and CDR2 FYNNEI. CDR3 in amino acids: CASSEVLRAGGEEKLFF. The CDR3 DNA follows: TGTGCCAGCAGTGAAGTACTCCGTGCAGGGGGCGAGGAAAAACTGTTTTTT.

This clone occurred a few times. The V call is TRBV6-5, the J call TRBJ2-4, with 8 bases aligning to TRBD2. CDR1 MNHEY and CDR2 SVGAGI come from the germline V gene. J lost 14 bases, V lost 5 bases, and 11 bases had no gene match. The CDR3 contains 13 residues. The CDR3: CASSTGGEAVEYF. CDR3 coding DNA: TGTGCCAGCAGTACCGGGGGGGAGGCGGTGGAGTACTTC.

The rearrangement uses TRBV4-2 and TRBJ1-4; TRBD1 matches 7 bases. The CDR3 runs to 15 residues. V lost 0 bases to trimming and J lost 8 bases; unmatched junction nucleotides: 6. Germline values: CDR1 LGHNA, CDR2 YNFKEQ. The CDR3 loop is CASSQEGDRGEKLFF. CDR3 DNA sequence: TGTGCCAGCAGCCAAGAGGGGGACAGAGGGGAAAAACTGTTTTTT.

This clone was seen a handful of times. This chain links TRBV4-1 with TRBJ2-3, with D unresolved. This CDR3 region has 18 residues. The V gene's germline CDR1 is MGHRA and CDR2 YSYEKL. Deletions cut 4 bases from V and 2 bases from J, with 22 bases between. The CDR3 sequence: CASSPSLVPARSTDTQYF. In DNA, the CDR3 is TGCGCCAGCAGCCCCTCCTTGGTTCCAGCGCGATCCACAGATACGCAGTATTTT.

The rearrangement joins TRBV2 to TRBJ1-1; D ambiguous. V was cut by 7 bases and J by 1 base, with 10 bases left in between. Germline values: CDR1 SNHLY, CDR2 FYNNEI. The CDR3 extends over 13 amino acids. CDR3: CASKTGGNTEAFF. CDR3 DNA sequence: TGTGCCAGCAAGACGGGTGGGAACACTGAAGCTTTCTTT.

This chain links TRBV19 with TRBJ1-5; 7 nucleotides match TRBD1. Germline V gives CDR1 LNHDA, CDR2 SQIVND (reference sequence). J gave up 9 bases and V 5 bases, and 7 bases lay outside the gene matches. This CDR3 comprises 13 residues. The CDR3 DNA reads as TGTGCCAGTAGTTCAACAGGGGTGAGGCCCCAGCATTTT. Its translation: CASSSTGVRPQHF.

The chain links TRBV11-3 to TRBJ2-1; TRBD1 matches at 8 bases. This CDR3 is built from 16 residues. Germline CDR1 and CDR2: SGHNT and YENEEA. V lost 5 bases, J lost 7 bases, and 13 bases stayed unmatched. The CDR3 DNA follows: TGTGCCAGCAGCCCAGGGGGCGCAGGGCCGGGAAATGAGCAGTTCTTC. Translating gives CASSPGGAGPGNEQFF.

This rearrangement joins TRBV6-6 to TRBJ1-3; the D is unclear. The germline V gene has CDR1 MNHNY and CDR2 SVGAGI (reference sequence). CDR3 length: 13 amino acids. V lost 8 bases to trimming and J lost 0 bases, with 8 bases between them. This CDR3 is CASRFASGNTIYF. The CDR3 DNA reads TGTGCCAGCCGTTTTGCCTCTGGAAACACCATATATTTT.

Comments on this clone: This sample includes further DNA sequences coding for the same CDR3. The rearrangement links TRBV29-1 to TRBJ1-1; D is unresolved. Germline V CDR1 and CDR2: SQVTM, ANQGSEA. Trimming took 4 bases from V and 1 from J, leaving 7 bases between them. The CDR3 loop spans 12 amino acids. The CDR3 spells CSVGQANTEAFF. CDR3 coding DNA: TGCAGCGTTGGGCAGGCGAACACTGAAGCTTTCTTT.

This chain links TRBV5-4 with TRBJ1-3; D call uncertain. CDR3 length: 14 amino acids. Germline CDR1 is SGHNT and CDR2 is YYREEE (reference sequence). Trimming cost V 4 bases and J 0 bases, with 8 bases left between them. The CDR3: CASSAGVSGNTIYF. CDR3 DNA sequence: TGTGCCAGCAGCGCGGGTGTCTCTGGAAACACCATATATTTT. Based on the CDR3 plus reference TRBV5-4 and TRBJ1-3, the full variable domain is ETGVTQSPTHLIKTRGQQVTLRCSSQSGHNTVSWYQQALGQGPQFIFQYYREEENGRGNFPPRFSGLQFPNYSSELNVNALELDDSALYLCASSAGVSGNTIYFGEGSWLTVV.

The chain is built from TRBV6-1 and TRBJ2-6, with 9 bases that match TRBD1. The CDR3 has 17 residues. V shed 3 bases and J 2 bases; nucleotides not matched to a gene: 5. Looked up from germline, CDR1 is MNHNS and CDR2 is SASEGT. CDR3 DNA sequence: TGTGCCAGCAGTGATTCCGGGACAGGGCCTGGGGCCAACGTCCTGACTTTC. Translated, it gives CASSDSGTGPGANVLTF.

This rearrangement joins TRBV19 to TRBJ2-1; TRBD1 matches 7 bases. Per the germline V gene, CDR1 is LNHDA and CDR2 is SQIVND (reference sequence). V was clipped by 6 bases and J by 7 bases; unmatched bases: 6. CDR3 size: 13 residues. DNA of the CDR3: TGTGCCAGTAGGAGCTTACAGGGGAATGAGCAGTTCTTC. Protein product: CASRSLQGNEQFF.

The chain recombines TRBV4-1 with TRBJ1-1; 12 positions match TRBD1. Germline V CDR1 and CDR2: MGHRA, YSYEKL. The CDR3 spans 15 residues. J gave up 7 bases and V 4 bases, and 7 bases lay outside the gene matches. The CDR3 nucleotides read TGCGCCAGCAGCCTCGCCGGGACAGGGGGCATTGAAGCTTTCTTT. Translation gives CASSLAGTGGIEAFF.

The V and J genes are TRBV15 and TRBJ2-1; TRBD2 matches at 10 bases. The ends lost 4 bases at V and 5 bases at J; junction bases unmatched: 5. Germline values: CDR1 LNHNV, CDR2 YYDKDF (reference sequence). The CDR3 sequence is 15 residues long. CDR3 DNA: TGTGCCACCAGCAAGGGACTAGCGCGGAACAATGAGCAGTTCTTC. Translation gives CATSKGLARNNEQFF.